This T cell receptor beta chain was identified in a study of blood T cell repertoires in COVID-19. Study in general: COVID-19 samples collected from the United States, Italy and Spain covered acute and convalescent phases.

Per the study methods: Amplification of reference gene primers provided the estimated nucleated cell counts. Method: immunoSEQ multiplex PCR; TCRdb's copy keeps in-frame clones and lacks some. D and trimming come from the DNA, and the V and J calls and clone size come from that table. Among about 110,000 clones, roughly 82% were seen once, and the ten largest hold 7% to 9%. The V and J ends lost 3 bases and 5 bases respectively, with 12 bases between them. Per the germline V gene, CDR1 is DFQATT and CDR2 is SNEGSKA (reference sequence). This CDR3 is 13 amino acids long. This receptor was obtained from an elderly woman with active or convalescent COVID-19. The chain joins TRBV20-1 to TRBJ2-3, with a tentative D call TRBD2 (5 bases). Sequenced: peripheral blood. The CDR3 region has the DNA TGCAGTGCTAGTCTAAGGGCGGGAGATACGCAGTATTTT. It codes for CSASLRAGDTQYF.